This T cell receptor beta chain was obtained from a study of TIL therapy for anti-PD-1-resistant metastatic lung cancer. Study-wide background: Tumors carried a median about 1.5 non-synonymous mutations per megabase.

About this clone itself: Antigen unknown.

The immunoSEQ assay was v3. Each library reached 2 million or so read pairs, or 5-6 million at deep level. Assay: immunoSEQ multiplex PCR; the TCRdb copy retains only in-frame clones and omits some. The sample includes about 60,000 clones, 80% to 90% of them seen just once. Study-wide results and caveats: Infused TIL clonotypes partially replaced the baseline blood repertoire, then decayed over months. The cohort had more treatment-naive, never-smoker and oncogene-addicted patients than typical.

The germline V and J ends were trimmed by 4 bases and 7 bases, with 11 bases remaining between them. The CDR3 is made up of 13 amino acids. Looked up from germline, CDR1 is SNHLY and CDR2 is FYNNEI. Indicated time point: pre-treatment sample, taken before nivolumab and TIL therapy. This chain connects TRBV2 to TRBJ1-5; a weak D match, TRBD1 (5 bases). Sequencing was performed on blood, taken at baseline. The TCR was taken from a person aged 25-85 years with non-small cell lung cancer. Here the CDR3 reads CASSGPGGQPQHF. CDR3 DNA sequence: TGTGCCAGCAGTGGCCCGGGGGGGCAGCCCCAGCATTTT.